This is a list of T cell receptor beta chains from one sample in a study of blood T cell repertoires in COVID-19. Method: immunoSEQ multiplex PCR; TCRdb's copy keeps in-frame clones and lacks some. The table records about 250,000 clones, 65% to 85% of them present only once. What was sequenced was PBMCs or T cells enriched from blood (not recorded which). Receptors were obtained from a man aged 50 to 60 who had recovered from COVID-19. Both conserved end residues are part of each CDR3. Each record gives: CDR3 length, clone size, J gene, D gene, V gene, CDR3 protein, CDR3 DNA. The D gene is left open where the match is weak. Size is stated for part of the rows, as once, few or many counts, or as a class when the clone is expanded.

>15|NA|TRBJ1-6|NA|TRBV27
CASSPLQGDNSPLHF
TGTGCCAGCAGTCCGCTTCAGGGTGATAATTCACCCCTCCACTTT
>13|many|TRBJ2-1|NA|TRBV24-1
CATSDSLVNEQFF
TGTGCCACCAGTGATTCACTTGTCAATGAGCAGTTCTTC
>14|NA|TRBJ1-2|NA|TRBV18
CASSPQTGTYGYTF
TGTGCCAGCTCACCGCAGACAGGTACCTATGGCTACACCTTC
>12|NA|TRBJ2-2|NA|TRBV30
CAWEEGVGELFF
TGTGCCTGGGAAGAAGGGGTCGGGGAGCTGTTTTTT
>12|NA|TRBJ1-2|NA|TRBV29-1
CSLTGGADGYTF
TGCAGCCTCACCGGCGGGGCAGATGGCTACACCTTC
>14|NA|TRBJ2-3|NA|TRBV7-9
CASSLAPSPDTQYF
TGTGCCAGCAGCTTAGCGCCTAGCCCAGATACGCAGTATTTT
>15|NA|TRBJ2-3|TRBD2|TRBV9
CASSSRTRMTDTQYF
TGTGCCAGCAGCTCTCGGACTAGGATGACAGATACGCAGTATTTT
>16|NA|TRBJ2-2|TRBD1|TRBV19
CASSTGGAGIPGELFF
TGTGCCAGTAGCACAGGGGGCGCAGGCATCCCCGGGGAGCTGTTTTTT
>13|NA|TRBJ1-1|NA|TRBV12-3/TRBV12-4
CASSLQPHTEAFF
TGTGCCAGCAGTCTACAGCCCCACACTGAAGCTTTCTTT
>16|NA|TRBJ2-5|TRBD2|TRBV2
CASRQASGRMGETQYF
TGTGCCAGCAGGCAGGCTAGCGGGAGAATGGGAGAGACCCAGTACTTC